This T cell receptor beta chain was identified during a study of regulatory T cells in long-lasting Graves disease. The sample's time point: newly diagnosed GD, antithyroid drugs for less than 3 months. PBMCs were the source of the RNA used for TCR sequencing. CDR3 regions were amplified by Arm-PCR using iRepertoire HTBI primers to build TCR beta libraries. One entry per CDR3 protein, called by TCRdb with MiXCR from the multiplex PCR reads. The profile shows hundreds of thousands of distinct CDR3 sequences, 16% of them singletons. The germline V gene has CDR1 GTSNPN and CDR2 SVGIG (reference sequence). The CDR3 sequence is 15 residues long. The V and J ends lost 4 bases and 6 bases, in that order; junction bases with no gene match: 11. These data are also associated with another study on T cells in Graves' hyperthyroidism and ophthalmopathy.

The rearrangement uses TRBV30 and TRBJ2-1; 8 bases align to TRBD1. The sample in question was peripheral blood mononuclear cells (PBMCs), obtained at new diagnosis, from a patient treated with antithyroid drugs. The receptor comes from a woman aged 25-40 years with Graves disease. The CDR3 spells CAWTIQWQGANEQFF. CDR3 sequence (DNA): TGTGCCTGGACCATTCAGTGGCAGGGGGCCAATGAGCAGTTCTTC.